Sequencing of this T cell receptor beta chain was carried out in a study of OX40 agonist ivuxolimab in advanced cancers. V was clipped by 0 bases and J by 1 base, with 7 bases between them. CDR1 MNHNY and CDR2 SVGAGI come from the germline V gene (reference sequence). The CDR3 runs to 15 residues. Clones were sequenced by immunoSEQ multiplex PCR, and TCRdb holds only the in-frame ones, with some missing. The sample records 15,000 to 20,000 clones, approximately 80% being singletons. The rearrangement links TRBV6-6 to TRBJ1-3; no clear D. The sample in question was CD4+ or CD8+ T cells sorted from blood, obtained in a trial of the OX40 agonist ivuxolimab. The sequence was obtained from an adult with an advanced solid tumor such as melanoma, head and neck, liver or kidney cancer. The CDR3 bases are TGTGCCAGCAGTTACTCGATTGGGTCTGGAAACACCATATATTTT. Protein product: CASSYSIGSGNTIYF.